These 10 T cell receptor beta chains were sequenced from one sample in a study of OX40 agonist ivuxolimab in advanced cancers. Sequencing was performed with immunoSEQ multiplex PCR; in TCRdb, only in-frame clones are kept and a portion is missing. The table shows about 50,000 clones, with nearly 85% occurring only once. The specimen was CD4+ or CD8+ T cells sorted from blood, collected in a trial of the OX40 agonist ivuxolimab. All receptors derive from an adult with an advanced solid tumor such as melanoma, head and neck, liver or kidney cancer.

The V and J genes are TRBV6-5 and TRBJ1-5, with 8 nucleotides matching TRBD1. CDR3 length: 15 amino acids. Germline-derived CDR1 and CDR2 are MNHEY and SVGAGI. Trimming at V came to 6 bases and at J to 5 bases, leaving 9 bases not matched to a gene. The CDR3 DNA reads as TGTGCCAGCAGGCCACTCCAGGGGGCGGATCAGCCCCAGCATTTT. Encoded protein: CASRPLQGADQPQHF.

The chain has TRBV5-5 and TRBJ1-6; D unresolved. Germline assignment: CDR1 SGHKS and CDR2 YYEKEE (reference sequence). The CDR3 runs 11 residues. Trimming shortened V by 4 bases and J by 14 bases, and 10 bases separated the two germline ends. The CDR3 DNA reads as TGTGCCAGCAGCACTTCGACCTCCCTCCACTTT. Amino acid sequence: CASSTSTSLHF.

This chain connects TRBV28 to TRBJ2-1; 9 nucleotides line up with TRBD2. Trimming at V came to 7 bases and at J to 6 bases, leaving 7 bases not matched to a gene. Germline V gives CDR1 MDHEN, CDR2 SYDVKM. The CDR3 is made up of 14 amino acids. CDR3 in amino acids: CASTPSGESNEQFF. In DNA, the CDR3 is TGTGCCAGCACCCCTAGCGGGGAGAGCAATGAGCAGTTCTTC. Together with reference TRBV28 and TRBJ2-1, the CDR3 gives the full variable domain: DVKVTQSSRYLVKRTGEKVFLECVQDMDHENMFWYRQDPGLGLRLIYFSYDVKMKEKGDIPEGYSVSREKKERFSLILESASTNQTSMYLCASTPSGESNEQFFGPGTRLTVL.

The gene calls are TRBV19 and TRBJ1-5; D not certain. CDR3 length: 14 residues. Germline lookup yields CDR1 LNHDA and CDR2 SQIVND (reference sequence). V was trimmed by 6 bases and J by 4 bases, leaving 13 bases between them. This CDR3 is CASSSEKYNQPQHF. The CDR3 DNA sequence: TGTGCCAGTAGCTCAGAGAAGTATAATCAGCCCCAGCATTTT.

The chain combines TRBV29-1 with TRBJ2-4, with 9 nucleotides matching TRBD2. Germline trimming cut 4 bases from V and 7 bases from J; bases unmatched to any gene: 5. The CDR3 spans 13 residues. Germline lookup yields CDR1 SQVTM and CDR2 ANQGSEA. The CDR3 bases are TGCAGCGTTGCCGGAGCGGGGGGTAACATTCAGTACTTC. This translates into CSVAGAGGNIQYF.

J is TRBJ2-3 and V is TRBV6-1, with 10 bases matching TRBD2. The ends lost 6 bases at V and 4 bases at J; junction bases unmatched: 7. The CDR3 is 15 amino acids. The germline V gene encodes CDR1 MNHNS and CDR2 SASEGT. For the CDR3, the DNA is TGTGCCAGCAGAACTCTAGCGGGGGAATCAGATACGCAGTATTTT. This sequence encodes CASRTLAGESDTQYF.

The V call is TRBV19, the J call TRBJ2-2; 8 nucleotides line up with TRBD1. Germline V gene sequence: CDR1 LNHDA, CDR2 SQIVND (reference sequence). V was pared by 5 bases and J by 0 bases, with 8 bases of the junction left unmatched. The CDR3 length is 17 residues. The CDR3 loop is CASSLISGQANTGELFF. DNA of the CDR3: TGTGCCAGTAGTCTGATTTCGGGACAGGCGAACACCGGGGAGCTGTTTTTT. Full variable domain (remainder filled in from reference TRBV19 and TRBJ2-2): DGGITQSPKYLFRKEGQNVTLSCEQNLNHDAMYWYRQDPGQGLRLIYYSQIVNDFQKGDIAEGYSVSREKKESFPLTVTSAQKNPTAFYLCASSLISGQANTGELFFGEGSRLTVL.

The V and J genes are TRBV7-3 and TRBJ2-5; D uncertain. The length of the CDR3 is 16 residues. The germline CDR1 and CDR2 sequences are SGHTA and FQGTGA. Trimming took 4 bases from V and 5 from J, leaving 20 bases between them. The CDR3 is CASSSVGGLKEETQYF. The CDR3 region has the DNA TGTGCCAGCAGCTCCGTGGGCGGTCTGAAGGAGGAGACCCAGTACTTC.

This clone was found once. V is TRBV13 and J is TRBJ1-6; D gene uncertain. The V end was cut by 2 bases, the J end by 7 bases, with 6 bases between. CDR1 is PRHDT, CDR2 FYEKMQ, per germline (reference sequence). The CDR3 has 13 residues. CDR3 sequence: CASSLRQNSPLHF. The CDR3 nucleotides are TGTGCCAGCAGCTTACGCCAAAATTCACCCCTCCACTTT.

The CDR3 here is CSGTSTDTQYF. For the CDR3, the DNA is TGCAGCGGTACTAGCACAGATACGCAGTATTTT. The chain has TRBV20-1 and TRBJ2-3; D is uncertain. Per the germline V gene, CDR1 is DFQATT and CDR2 is SNEGSKA (reference sequence). The CDR3 covers 11 residues.